Following are 10 T cell receptor beta chains from one sample sequenced in a study of cytomegalovirus exposure and HLA in healthy donors. It was with 60 Vbeta and 13 Jbeta primers that the PCR ran. The data were produced by immunoSEQ multiplex PCR, yet TCRdb's version contains in-frame clones alone and is incomplete. The table lists about 120,000 clones, roughly 76% of them singletons, with 2% to 2.5% in the top ten. The source material was PBMCs. These receptor sequences come from a man aged 25-45 years in good health and CMV-seronegative.

The chain has TRBV9 and TRBJ1-2, with 8 bases fitting TRBD1. V gave up 4 bases and J gave up 8 bases; unmatched junction bases: 19. Per germline, CDR1 SGDLS and CDR2 YYNGEE. The CDR3 is 17 residues long. The CDR3 DNA sequence: TGTGCCAGCAGCACACCGAAACCAGGGGGCGCGGTGTTGGGCTACACCTTC. This gives the protein CASSTPKPGGAVLGYTF.

The chain employs TRBV20-1 and TRBJ2-1, with D unclear. The V and J ends lost 4 bases and 5 bases respectively, with 3 bases between them. Looked up from germline, CDR1 is DFQATT and CDR2 is SNEGSKA (reference sequence). CDR3 length equals 10 residues. CDR3 loop: CSATDNEQFF. CDR3 in DNA: TGCAGTGCTACCGACAATGAGCAGTTCTTC.

The V gene is TRBV12-5, the J gene TRBJ1-1; D is undetermined. This CDR3 has 14 residues. Looked up from germline, CDR1 is LGHNT and CDR2 is FRNRAP. The V end lost 1 base, the J end lost 3 bases, and 9 bases lay between the germline ends. CDR3 sequence: CASGLEGGDTEAFF. Written as DNA, the CDR3 is TGTGCTAGTGGTTTGGAAGGAGGCGACACTGAAGCTTTCTTT.

The table lists this clone with a count of one. The V gene is TRBV28, the J gene TRBJ1-5; perhaps TRBD1 as D (6 bases). Trimming removed 7 bases from V and 1 base from J, with 17 bases in between. The CDR3 sequence is 16 residues long. The V gene's germline CDR1 is MDHEN and CDR2 SYDVKM. The CDR3 loop is CASTEGHRGSNQPQHF. CDR3 nucleotides: TGTGCCAGCACGGAAGGTCATAGGGGGAGCAATCAGCCCCAGCATTTT. Together with reference TRBV28 and TRBJ1-5, the CDR3 gives the full variable domain: DVKVTQSSRYLVKRTGEKVFLECVQDMDHENMFWYRQDPGLGLRLIYFSYDVKMKEKGDIPEGYSVSREKKERFSLILESASTNQTSMYLCASTEGHRGSNQPQHFGDGTRLSIL.

This chain links TRBV2 with TRBJ2-1, with TRBD2 as a possible D gene (6 bases). This CDR3 comprises 16 residues. Germline CDR1 reads SNHLY; CDR2 reads FYNNEI. Trimming took 4 bases from V and 6 from J, leaving 19 bases between them. In nucleotides, the CDR3 is TGTGCCAGCAGTGGAAGGTGGGGACTCGTGGGCAATGAGCAGTTCTTC. Translated, it gives CASSGRWGLVGNEQFF.

The chain recombines TRBV27 with TRBJ2-1, with D unresolved. The CDR3 contains 16 residues. V lost 2 bases and J 0 bases, leaving 11 bases between the germline ends. CDR1 MNHEY and CDR2 SMNVEV come from the germline V gene (reference sequence). The CDR3 bases are TGTGCCAGCAGTTTAGAGGCGATCGGCTCCTACAATGAGCAGTTCTTC. Translated, it gives CASSLEAIGSYNEQFF.

The chain uses TRBV7-2 and TRBJ2-1; 8 bases are shared with TRBD1. The CDR3 runs 15 residues. The junction had 6 bases not matched to a gene; V was cut back by 5 bases and J by 3 bases. Germline V lookup: CDR1 SGHTA, CDR2 FQGNSA. The CDR3 loop reads CASSPDGQGYNEQFF. The CDR3 DNA reads TGTGCCAGCAGCCCTGATGGACAGGGCTACAATGAGCAGTTCTTC. The full variable domain, its missing parts supplied by reference TRBV7-2 and TRBJ2-1, is GAGVSQSPSNKVTEKGKDVELRCDPISGHTALYWYRQSLGQGLEFLIYFQGNSAPDKSGLPSDRFSAERTGGSVSTLTIQRTQQEDSAVYLCASSPDGQGYNEQFFGPGTRLTVL.

This sequence joins TRBV30 and TRBJ2-1; 8 bases map to TRBD1. This CDR3 comprises 13 residues. Germline V lookup: CDR1 GTSNPN, CDR2 SVGIG (reference sequence). The V gene end was trimmed by 7 bases and the J gene end by 4 bases; junction bases not matched to a gene: 6. CDR3 amino acids: CASGQGYYNEQFF. In DNA form, the CDR3 reads TGTGCCTCAGGACAGGGCTATTACAATGAGCAGTTCTTC.

The chain couples TRBV28 to TRBJ2-1; 15 nucleotides align to TRBD2. Trimming removed 6 bases from V and 7 bases from J; junction bases left unmatched: 7. Germline values: CDR1 MDHEN, CDR2 SYDVKM. The CDR3 contains 16 residues. The CDR3 spells CASSPIGTSGGNEQFF. The CDR3 nucleotides are TGTGCCAGCAGCCCCATTGGGACTAGCGGGGGGAATGAGCAGTTCTTC.

This clone came up once. The chain carries TRBV11-2 and TRBJ1-1; 7 bases match TRBD1. Germline CDR1 reads SGHAT; CDR2 reads FQNNGV. The CDR3 has 14 residues. V was pared by 4 bases and J by 1 base, with 3 bases of the junction left unmatched. The CDR3 DNA reads as TGTGCCAGCAGCTCGGGACAGAAGAACACTGAAGCTTTCTTT. This encodes CASSSGQKNTEAFF.